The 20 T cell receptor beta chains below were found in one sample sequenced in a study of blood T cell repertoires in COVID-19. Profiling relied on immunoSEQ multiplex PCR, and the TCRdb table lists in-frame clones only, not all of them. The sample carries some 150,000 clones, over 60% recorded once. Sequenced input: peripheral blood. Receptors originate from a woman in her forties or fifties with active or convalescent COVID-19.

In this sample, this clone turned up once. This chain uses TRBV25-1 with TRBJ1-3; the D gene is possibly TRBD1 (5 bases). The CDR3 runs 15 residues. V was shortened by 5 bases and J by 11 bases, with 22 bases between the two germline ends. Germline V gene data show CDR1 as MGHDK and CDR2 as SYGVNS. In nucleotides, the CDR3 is TGTGCCAGCAGTATAGCGGGGGGGGACCGTGGGGCCATATATTTT. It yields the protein CASSIAGGDRGAIYF.

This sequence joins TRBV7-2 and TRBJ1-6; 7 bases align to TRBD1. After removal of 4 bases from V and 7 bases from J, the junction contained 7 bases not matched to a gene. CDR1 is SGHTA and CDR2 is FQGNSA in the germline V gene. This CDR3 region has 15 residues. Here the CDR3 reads CASSSQTGINSPLHF. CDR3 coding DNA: TGTGCCAGCAGCTCACAGACAGGGATCAATTCACCCCTCCACTTT.

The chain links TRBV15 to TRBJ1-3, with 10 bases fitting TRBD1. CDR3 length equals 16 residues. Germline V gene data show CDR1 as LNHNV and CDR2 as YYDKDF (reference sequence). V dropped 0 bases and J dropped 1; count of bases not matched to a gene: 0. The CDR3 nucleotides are TGTGCCACCAGCAGAGAGGGACAGGGGTCTGGAAACACCATATATTTT. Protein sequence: CATSREGQGSGNTIYF.

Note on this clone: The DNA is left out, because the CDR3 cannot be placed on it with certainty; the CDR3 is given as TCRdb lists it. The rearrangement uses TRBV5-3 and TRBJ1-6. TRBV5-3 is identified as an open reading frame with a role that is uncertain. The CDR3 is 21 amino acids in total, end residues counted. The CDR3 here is CARSLGSALCGREAIDSPLHF.

In DNA form, the CDR3 reads TGCAGCGAGGACTCCTTCCCTCGCTACACCTTC. The encoded protein is CSEDSFPRYTF. The chain couples TRBV29-1 to TRBJ1-2; D unresolved. Germline V gene sequence: CDR1 SQVTM, CDR2 ANQGSEA. The CDR3 runs to 11 residues. The germline V and J ends were trimmed by 7 bases and 9 bases, with 15 bases remaining between them.

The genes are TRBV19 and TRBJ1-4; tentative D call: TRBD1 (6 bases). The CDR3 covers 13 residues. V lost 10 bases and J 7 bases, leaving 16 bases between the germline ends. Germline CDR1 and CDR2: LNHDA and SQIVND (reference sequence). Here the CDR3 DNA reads TGTGCCACCCACGAGGGGGAGGGTGAAAAACTGTTTTTT. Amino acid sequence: CATHEGEGEKLFF.

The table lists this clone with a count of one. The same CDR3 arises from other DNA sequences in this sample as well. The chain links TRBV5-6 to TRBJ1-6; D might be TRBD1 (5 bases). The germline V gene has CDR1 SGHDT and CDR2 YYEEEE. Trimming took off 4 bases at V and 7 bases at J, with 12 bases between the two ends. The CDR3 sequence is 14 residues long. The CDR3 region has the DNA TGTGCCAGCAGCCCGGGACTCCTGAATTCACCCCTCCACTTT. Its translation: CASSPGLLNSPLHF.

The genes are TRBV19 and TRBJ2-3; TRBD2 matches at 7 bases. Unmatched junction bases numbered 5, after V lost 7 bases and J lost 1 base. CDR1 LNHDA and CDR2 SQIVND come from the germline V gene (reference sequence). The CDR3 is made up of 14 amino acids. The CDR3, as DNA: TGTGCCAGTACGCGGGGAGGGGGCACAGATACGCAGTATTTT. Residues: CASTRGGGTDTQYF.

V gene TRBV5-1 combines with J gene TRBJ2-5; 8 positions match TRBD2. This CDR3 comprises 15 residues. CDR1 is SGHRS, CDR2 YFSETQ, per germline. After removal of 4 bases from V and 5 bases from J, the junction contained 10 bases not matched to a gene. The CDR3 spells CASSVGGAGVETQYF. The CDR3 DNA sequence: TGCGCCAGCAGCGTCGGGGGAGCGGGGGTGGAGACCCAGTACTTC.

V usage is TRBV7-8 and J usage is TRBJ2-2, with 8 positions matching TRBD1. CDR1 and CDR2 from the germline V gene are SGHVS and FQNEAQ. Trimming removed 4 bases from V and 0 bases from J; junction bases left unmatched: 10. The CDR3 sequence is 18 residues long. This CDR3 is CASSYQGASLSNTGELFF. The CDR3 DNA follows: TGTGCCAGCAGCTACCAGGGGGCTAGCTTATCGAACACCGGGGAGCTGTTTTTT.

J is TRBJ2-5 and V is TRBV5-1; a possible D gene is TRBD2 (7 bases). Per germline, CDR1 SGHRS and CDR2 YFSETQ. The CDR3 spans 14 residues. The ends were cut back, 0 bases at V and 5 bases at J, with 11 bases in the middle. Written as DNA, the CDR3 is TGCGCCAGCAGCTTGGACGGGGGGCTGGAGACCCAGTACTTC. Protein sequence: CASSLDGGLETQYF. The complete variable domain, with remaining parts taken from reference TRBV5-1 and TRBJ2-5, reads KAGVTQTPRYLIKTRGQQVTLSCSPISGHRSVSWYQQTPGQGLQFLFEYFSETQRNKGNFPGRFSGRQFSNSRSEMNVSTLELGDSALYLCASSLDGGLETQYFGPGTRLLVL.

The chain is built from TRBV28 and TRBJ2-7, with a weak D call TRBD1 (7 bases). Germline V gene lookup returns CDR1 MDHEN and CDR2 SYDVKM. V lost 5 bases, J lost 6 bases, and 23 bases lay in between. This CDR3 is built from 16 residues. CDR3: CASSPGGAGLPGEQYF. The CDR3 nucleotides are TGTGCCAGCAGTCCAGGGGGAGCGGGCCTACCAGGCGAGCAGTACTTC.

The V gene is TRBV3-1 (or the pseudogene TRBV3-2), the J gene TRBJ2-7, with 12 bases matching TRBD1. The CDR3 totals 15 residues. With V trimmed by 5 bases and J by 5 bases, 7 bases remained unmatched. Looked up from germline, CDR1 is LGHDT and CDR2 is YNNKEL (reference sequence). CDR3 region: CASSARDRGLHEQYF. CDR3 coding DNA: TGTGCCAGCAGCGCCCGGGACAGGGGGCTACACGAGCAGTACTTC.

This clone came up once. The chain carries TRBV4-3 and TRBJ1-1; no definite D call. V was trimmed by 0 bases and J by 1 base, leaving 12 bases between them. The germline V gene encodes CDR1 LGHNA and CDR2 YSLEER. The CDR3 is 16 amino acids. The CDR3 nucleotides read TGCGCCAGCAGCCAAGATCGCAAACAGAGGAACACTGAAGCTTTCTTT. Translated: CASSQDRKQRNTEAFF.

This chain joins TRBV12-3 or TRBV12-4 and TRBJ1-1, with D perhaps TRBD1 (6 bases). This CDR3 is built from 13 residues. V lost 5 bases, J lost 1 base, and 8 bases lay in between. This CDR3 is CASSGQRNTEAFF. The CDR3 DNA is TGTGCCAGCAGTGGACAGAGGAACACTGAAGCTTTCTTT.

The CDR3 region has the DNA TGTGCCAGCAGCGTAGCTACGGCTAGCGAGACCGGGGAGCTGTTTTTT. Its protein product is CASSVATASETGELFF. This chain joins TRBV9 and TRBJ2-2; D possibly corresponds to TRBD2 (6 bases). Per the germline V gene, CDR1 is SGDLS and CDR2 is YYNGEE. This CDR3 region has 16 residues. Trimming cost V 0 bases and J 5 bases, with 14 bases left between them.

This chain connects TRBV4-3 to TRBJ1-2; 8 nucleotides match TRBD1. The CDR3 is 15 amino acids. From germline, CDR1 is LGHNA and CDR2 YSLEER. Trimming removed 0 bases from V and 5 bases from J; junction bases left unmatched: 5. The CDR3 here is CASSQDWGQVYGYTF. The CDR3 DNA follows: TGCGCCAGCAGCCAAGATTGGGGACAGGTATATGGCTACACCTTC.

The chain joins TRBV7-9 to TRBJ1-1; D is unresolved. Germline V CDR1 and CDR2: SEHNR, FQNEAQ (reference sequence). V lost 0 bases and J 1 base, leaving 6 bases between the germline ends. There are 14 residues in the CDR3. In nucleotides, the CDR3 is TGTGCCAGCAGCTTAGCTAACGGGAACACTGAAGCTTTCTTT. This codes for CASSLANGNTEAFF.

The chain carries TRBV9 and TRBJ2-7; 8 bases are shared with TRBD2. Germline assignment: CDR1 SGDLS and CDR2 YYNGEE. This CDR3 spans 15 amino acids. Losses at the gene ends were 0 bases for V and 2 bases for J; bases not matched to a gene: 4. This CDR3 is CASSVGAGATYEQYF. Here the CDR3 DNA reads TGTGCCAGCAGCGTAGGAGCGGGAGCTACCTACGAGCAGTACTTC. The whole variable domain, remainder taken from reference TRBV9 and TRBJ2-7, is DSGVTQTPKHLITATGQRVTLRCSPRSGDLSVYWYQQSLDQGLQFLIQYYNGEERAKGNILERFSAQQFPDLHSELNLSSLELGDSALYFCASSVGAGATYEQYFGPGTRLTVT.

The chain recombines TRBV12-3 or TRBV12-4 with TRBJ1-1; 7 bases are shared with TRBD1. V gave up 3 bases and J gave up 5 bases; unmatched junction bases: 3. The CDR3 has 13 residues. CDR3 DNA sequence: TGTGCCAGCAGTTTCAACAGGGGAACTGAAGCTTTCTTT. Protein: CASSFNRGTEAFF.